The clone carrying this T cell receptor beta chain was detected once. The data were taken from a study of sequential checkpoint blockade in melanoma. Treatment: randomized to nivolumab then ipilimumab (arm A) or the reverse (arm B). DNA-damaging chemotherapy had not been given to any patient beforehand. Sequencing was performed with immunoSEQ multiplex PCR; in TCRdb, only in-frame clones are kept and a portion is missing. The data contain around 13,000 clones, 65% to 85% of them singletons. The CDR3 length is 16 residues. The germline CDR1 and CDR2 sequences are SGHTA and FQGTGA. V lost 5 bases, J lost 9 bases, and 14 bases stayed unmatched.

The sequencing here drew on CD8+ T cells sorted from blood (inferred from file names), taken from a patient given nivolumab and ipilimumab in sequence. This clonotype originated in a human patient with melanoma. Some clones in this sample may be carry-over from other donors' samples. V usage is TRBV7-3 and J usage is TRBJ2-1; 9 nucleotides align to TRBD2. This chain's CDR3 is CASSPSSSGAITEQFF. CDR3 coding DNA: TGTGCCAGCAGCCCCTCATCTAGCGGGGCTATCACTGAGCAGTTCTTC. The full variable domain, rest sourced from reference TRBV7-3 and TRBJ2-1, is GAGVSQTPSNKVTEKGKYVELRCDPISGHTALYWYRQSLGQGPEFLIYFQGTGAADDSGLPNDRFFAVRPEGSVSTLKIQRTERGDSAVYLCASSPSSSGAITEQFFGPGTRLTVL.